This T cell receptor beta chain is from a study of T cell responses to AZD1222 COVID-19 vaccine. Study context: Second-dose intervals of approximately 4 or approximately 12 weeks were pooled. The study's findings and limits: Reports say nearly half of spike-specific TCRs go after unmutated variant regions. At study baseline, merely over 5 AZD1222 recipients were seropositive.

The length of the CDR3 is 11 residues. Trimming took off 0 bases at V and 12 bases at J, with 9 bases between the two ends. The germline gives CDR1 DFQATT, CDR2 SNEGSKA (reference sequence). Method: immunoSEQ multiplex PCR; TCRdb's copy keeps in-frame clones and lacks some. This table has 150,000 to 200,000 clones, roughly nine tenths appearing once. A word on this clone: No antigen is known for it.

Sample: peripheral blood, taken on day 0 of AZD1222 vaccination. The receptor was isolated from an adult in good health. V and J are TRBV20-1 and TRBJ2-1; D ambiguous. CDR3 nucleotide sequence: TGCAGTGCTAGAGAGATGGATGGGCAGTTCTTC. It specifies CSAREMDGQFF.